Shown below are 22 T cell receptor beta chains from a single sample sequenced in a study of OX40 agonist ivuxolimab in advanced cancers. Clones were read by immunoSEQ multiplex PCR, and TCRdb kept only the in-frame ones, dropping some. The sample holds over 70,000 clones; 85% to 95% are singletons and the top ten take approximately 15%. The sample here was CD4+ or CD8+ T cells sorted from blood, taken in a trial of the OX40 agonist ivuxolimab. The receptors derive from an adult with an advanced solid tumor such as melanoma, head and neck, liver or kidney cancer.

This rearrangement joins TRBV7-3 to TRBJ2-5; TRBD2 aligns across 13 bases. V lost 3 bases and J lost 5; bases outside the gene matches: 3. CDR3 length: 15 amino acids. Per germline, CDR1 SGHTA and CDR2 FQGTGA. This CDR3 is CASSLTSGRMETQYF. The CDR3, as DNA: TGTGCCAGCAGCTTGACTAGCGGGAGGATGGAGACCCAGTACTTC.

The chain links TRBV10-3 to TRBJ1-3; perhaps TRBD1 as D (5 bases). There are 11 residues in the CDR3. Germline lookup yields CDR1 ENHRY and CDR2 SYGVKD. With 9 bases removed from V and 6 bases from J, the gap between germline ends came to 9 bases. The CDR3 DNA sequence: TGTGCCATGCGGGGGGAAAACACCATATATTTT. The encoded protein is CAMRGENTIYF.

This sequence joins TRBV6-1 and TRBJ1-2; unclear D gene. Trimming left V 6 bases short and J 0 bases short, with 8 bases between. The germline gives CDR1 MNHNS, CDR2 SASEGT. The CDR3 is 13 residues long. The CDR3 DNA reads TGTGCCAGCAGAGACGGGACTAACTATGGCTACACCTTC. Residues: CASRDGTNYGYTF.

This chain joins TRBV5-1 and TRBJ2-3; 8 nucleotides align to TRBD2. CDR3 length: 13 amino acids. CDR1 and CDR2 from the germline V gene are SGHRS and YFSETQ. After removal of 5 bases from V and 4 bases from J, the junction contained 3 bases not matched to a gene. The CDR3 coding sequence is TGCGCCAGCAGGCGGGGGGCCCCAGATACGCAGTATTTT. It is translated as CASRRGAPDTQYF. The full variable domain, in which reference TRBV5-1 and TRBJ2-3 provide the parts outside the CDR3, is KAGVTQTPRYLIKTRGQQVTLSCSPISGHRSVSWYQQTPGQGLQFLFEYFSETQRNKGNFPGRFSGRQFSNSRSEMNVSTLELGDSALYLCASRRGAPDTQYFGPGTRLTVL.

A single count supports this clone. The chain links TRBV2 to TRBJ1-1, with 8 positions matching TRBD1. The CDR3 spans 16 residues. V lost 1 base to trimming and J lost 4 bases; unmatched junction nucleotides: 8. The germline V gene encodes CDR1 SNHLY and CDR2 FYNNEI. CDR3 protein: CASSEGDDRGFTEAFF. DNA of the CDR3: TGTGCCAGCAGTGAAGGGGACGACAGGGGTTTCACTGAAGCTTTCTTT.

This CDR3 is CASSLDRGGAYTETQYF. Here the CDR3 DNA reads TGTGCCAGCAGCCTTGATCGGGGGGGAGCATATACAGAGACCCAGTACTTC. V usage is TRBV13 and J usage is TRBJ2-5; 8 bases fit TRBD2. V gave up 5 bases and J gave up 4 bases; unmatched junction bases: 15. The CDR3 covers 17 residues. Germline CDR1 is PRHDT and CDR2 is FYEKMQ (reference sequence).

The V and J genes are TRBV27 and TRBJ2-7; no clear D. The CDR3 has 15 amino acids. Trimming removed 4 bases from V and 0 bases from J, with 13 bases in between. CDR1 and CDR2 (germline): MNHEY, SMNVEV (reference sequence). The CDR3 coding sequence is TGTGCCAGCAGTTACCTACCAATAAGCTCCTACGAGCAGTACTTC. Its translation: CASSYLPISSYEQYF.

This clone was recorded once. V and J are TRBV4-3 and TRBJ2-1, with 8 bases that match TRBD2. The junction had 7 bases not matched to a gene; V was cut back by 3 bases and J by 0 bases. CDR1 and CDR2 from the germline V gene are LGHNA and YSLEER. This CDR3 region has 17 residues. CDR3 sequence: CASSHRSGESSYNEQFF. The DNA of the CDR3 is TGCGCCAGCAGCCACCGTAGCGGGGAGAGCTCCTACAATGAGCAGTTCTTC.

This clone came up once. This chain joins TRBV9 and TRBJ2-3; D is perhaps TRBD2 (5 bases). V lost 4 bases to trimming and J lost 3 bases, with 9 bases between them. CDR1 is SGDLS and CDR2 is YYNGEE in the germline V gene. The length of the CDR3 is 13 residues. CDR3 nucleotide sequence: TGTGCCAGCAGCCAATCGGGAACAGATACGCAGTATTTT. The encoded protein is CASSQSGTDTQYF.

This sequence joins TRBV5-8 and TRBJ1-1; D is uncertain. V was cut by 4 bases and J by 10 bases, with 20 bases left in between. This CDR3 has 14 amino acids. Germline CDR1 reads SGHTS; CDR2 reads YDEGEE. CDR3 loop: CASSHGRFGGAAFF. The DNA for the CDR3 is TGTGCCAGCAGCCACGGAAGGTTTGGAGGTGCAGCTTTCTTT.

The V call is TRBV7-9, the J call TRBJ2-1, with TRBD1 identical over 12 bases. V was clipped by 3 bases and J by 13 bases; unmatched bases: 13. This CDR3 spans 16 amino acids. Germline CDR1 SEHNR, CDR2 FQNEAQ (reference sequence). CDR3 DNA: TGTGCCAGCAGCTTCCGGGACAGGGGGCCGAAAGTTGGTCAGTTCTTC. Translated, it gives CASSFRDRGPKVGQFF.

V and J are TRBV5-6 and TRBJ1-2, with D hard to call. The V gene lost 3 bases and the J gene lost 5 bases, with 20 bases spanning the gap. The V gene's germline CDR1 is SGHDT and CDR2 YYEEEE. The CDR3 consists of 16 residues. The CDR3 sequence: CASSWTEEGGEYGYTF. The CDR3 bases are TGTGCCAGCAGCTGGACTGAAGAGGGTGGGGAGTATGGCTACACCTTC.

A single count supports this clone. V and J are TRBV9 and TRBJ2-7; the D gene is possibly TRBD1 (5 bases). This CDR3 is 12 amino acids long. Germline V CDR1 and CDR2: SGDLS, YYNGEE. The V end was cut by 4 bases, the J end by 6 bases, with 11 bases between. The CDR3 spells CASSLTGSEQYF. CDR3 sequence (DNA): TGTGCCAGCAGCCTTACAGGAAGCGAGCAGTACTTC.

A single count supports this clone. The rearrangement joins TRBV29-1 to TRBJ1-5, with TRBD1 matching 9 bases. Trimming at V came to 3 bases and at J to 4 bases, leaving 4 bases not matched to a gene. The CDR3 loop spans 14 amino acids. Germline V gene lookup returns CDR1 SQVTM and CDR2 ANQGSEA. The CDR3 reads CSVEEGQGNQPQHF. In nucleotides, the CDR3 is TGCAGCGTTGAGGAGGGACAGGGTAATCAGCCCCAGCATTTT.

The genes are TRBV4-3 and TRBJ2-5, with D possibly being TRBD2 (5 bases). Germline values: CDR1 LGHNA, CDR2 YSLEER. The CDR3 is 15 residues long. V was pared by 0 bases and J by 5 bases, with 13 bases between. In nucleotides, the CDR3 is TGCGCCAGCAGCCAAGATGACTATGAAGGGGAGACCCAGTACTTC. Amino acids: CASSQDDYEGETQYF.

The rearrangement links TRBV4-3 to TRBJ1-1; 8 bases match TRBD1. Looked up from germline, CDR1 is LGHNA and CDR2 is YSLEER. V was pared by 0 bases and J by 2 bases, with 2 bases of the junction left unmatched. This CDR3 comprises 15 residues. CDR3 in amino acids: CASSQEAGGNTEAFF. The CDR3 coding sequence is TGCGCCAGCAGCCAAGAAGCAGGGGGCAACACTGAAGCTTTCTTT.

This chain connects TRBV4-3 to TRBJ2-7, with a weak D call TRBD2 (6 bases). CDR3 length: 16 residues. The V end lost 0 bases, the J end lost 3 bases, and 15 bases lay between the germline ends. The germline V gene encodes CDR1 LGHNA and CDR2 YSLEER. The CDR3 nucleotides are TGCGCCAGCAGCCAAGATCGATTCGGGGGAGGCTACGAGCAGTACTTC. Protein: CASSQDRFGGGYEQYF.

The V and J genes are TRBV7-8 and TRBJ1-6; 10 bases line up with TRBD1. V was clipped by 5 bases and J by 9 bases; unmatched bases: 16. From germline, CDR1 is SGHVS and CDR2 FQNEAQ. The CDR3 sequence is 18 residues long. The chain's CDR3 is CASSATGGVEIRGSPLHF. The CDR3 coding sequence is TGTGCCAGCAGCGCGACAGGGGGCGTAGAGATCCGGGGTTCACCCCTCCACTTT.

The chain links TRBV9 to TRBJ1-1; possible D gene TRBD1, 6 bases. With 4 bases removed from V and 7 bases from J, the gap between germline ends came to 11 bases. This CDR3 is built from 12 residues. Germline CDR1 and CDR2: SGDLS and YYNGEE. DNA of the CDR3: TGTGCCAGCAGCCCCCGGACAGATGAAGCTTTCTTT. Amino acid sequence: CASSPRTDEAFF.

The J gene is TRBJ1-2, the V gene TRBV10-3; 7 bases align to TRBD1. CDR1 and CDR2 (germline): ENHRY, SYGVKD. CDR3 size: 17 residues. V gave up 3 bases and J gave up 3 bases; unmatched junction bases: 13. The DNA of the CDR3 is TGTGCCATCAGTGACGACAGACCAACCAGGGGGGACTATGGCTACACCTTC. It yields the protein CAISDDRPTRGDYGYTF.

This chain connects TRBV27 to TRBJ1-5, with no clear D. The V end lost 7 bases, the J end lost 7 bases, and 17 bases lay between the germline ends. Germline loops: CDR1 MNHEY, CDR2 SMNVEV (reference sequence). The CDR3 runs to 14 residues. CDR3 amino acids: CASNPAGMGQPQHF. CDR3 in DNA: TGTGCCAGCAACCCCGCGGGAATGGGGCAGCCCCAGCATTTT.

The genes are TRBV7-9 and TRBJ2-4; TRBD1 might be the D (5 bases). V dropped 5 bases and J dropped 12 bases, with 11 bases sitting between them. From germline, CDR1 is SEHNR and CDR2 FQNEAQ (reference sequence). This CDR3 is 11 amino acids long. The CDR3 loop is CASSAAGNQYF. The CDR3 coding sequence is TGTGCCAGCAGCGCGGCAGGGAATCAGTACTTC. Based on the CDR3 plus reference TRBV7-9 and TRBJ2-4, the full variable domain is DTGVSQNPRHKITKRGQNVTFRCDPISEHNRLYWYRQTLGQGPEFLTYFQNEAQLEKSRLLSDRFSAERPKGSFSTLEIQRTEQGDSAMYLCASSAAGNQYFGAGTRLSVL.